The sequence of this T cell receptor (beta chain) was determined in a study of cytomegalovirus exposure and HLA in healthy donors. Overall study results and limits: TCR beta sequences reportedly predicted the HLA-A and HLA-B alleles of most subjects accurately. TRBV6-2, TRBV6-3 and some other V segments were excluded as indistinguishable. Information on immune exposure was restricted to one variable (CMV serostatus).

The PCR made use of 60 Vbeta and 13 Jbeta primers. The assay was immunoSEQ multiplex PCR, and TCRdb's table has in-frame clones only and misses some. The sample carries about 150,000 clones, about 77% recorded once. This clone was recorded once. Its antigen remains unknown. The V end was cut by 2 bases, the J end by 11 bases, with 13 bases between. CDR1 and CDR2 from the germline V gene are SEHNR and FQNEAQ (reference sequence). This CDR3 comprises 14 residues. Sequencing input: PBMCs. The TCR comes from a male donor in good health and CMV-seronegative. V is TRBV7-9 and J is TRBJ1-6; unclear D gene. For the CDR3, the DNA is TGTGCCAGCAGCTTACTACCAAGAGAGGCACCCCTCCACTTT. Amino acid sequence: CASSLLPREAPLHF. The whole variable domain, remainder taken from reference TRBV7-9 and TRBJ1-6, is DTGVSQNPRHKITKRGQNVTFRCDPISEHNRLYWYRQTLGQGPEFLTYFQNEAQLEKSRLLSDRFSAERPKGSFSTLEIQRTEQGDSAMYLCASSLLPREAPLHFGNGTRLTVT.